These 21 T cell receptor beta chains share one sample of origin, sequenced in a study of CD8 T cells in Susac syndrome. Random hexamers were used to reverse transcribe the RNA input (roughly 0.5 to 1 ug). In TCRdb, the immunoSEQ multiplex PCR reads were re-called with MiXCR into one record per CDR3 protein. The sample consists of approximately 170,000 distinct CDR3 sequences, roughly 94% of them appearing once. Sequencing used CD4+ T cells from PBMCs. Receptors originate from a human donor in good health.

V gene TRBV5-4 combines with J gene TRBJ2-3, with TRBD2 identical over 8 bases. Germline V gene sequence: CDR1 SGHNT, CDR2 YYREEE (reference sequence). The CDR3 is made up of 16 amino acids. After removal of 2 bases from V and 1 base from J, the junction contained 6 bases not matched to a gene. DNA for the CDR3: TGTGCCAGCAGCTTCGACGGGGGGGCCGGCACAGATACGCAGTATTTT. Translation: CASSFDGGAGTDTQYF.

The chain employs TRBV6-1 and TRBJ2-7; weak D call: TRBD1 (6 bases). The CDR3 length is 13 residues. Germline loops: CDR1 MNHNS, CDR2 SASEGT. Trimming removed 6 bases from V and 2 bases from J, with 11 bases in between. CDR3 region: CASSRDITYEQYF. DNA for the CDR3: TGTGCCAGCAGCCGGGACATCACCTACGAGCAGTACTTC.

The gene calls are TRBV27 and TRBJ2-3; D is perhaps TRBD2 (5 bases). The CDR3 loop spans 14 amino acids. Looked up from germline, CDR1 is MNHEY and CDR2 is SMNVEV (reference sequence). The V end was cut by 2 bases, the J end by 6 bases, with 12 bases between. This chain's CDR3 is CASSLAHGEDTQYF. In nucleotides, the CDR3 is TGTGCCAGCAGTTTAGCCCACGGGGAGGATACGCAGTATTTT.

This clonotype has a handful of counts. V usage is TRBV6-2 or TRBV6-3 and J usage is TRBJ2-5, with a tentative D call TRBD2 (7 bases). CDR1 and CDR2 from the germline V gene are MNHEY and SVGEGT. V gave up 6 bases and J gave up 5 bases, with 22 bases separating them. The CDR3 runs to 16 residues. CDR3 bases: TGTGCCAGCAGCTCGTATTTGTGGGGGGGCGAGGAGACCCAGTACTTC. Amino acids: CASSSYLWGGEETQYF.

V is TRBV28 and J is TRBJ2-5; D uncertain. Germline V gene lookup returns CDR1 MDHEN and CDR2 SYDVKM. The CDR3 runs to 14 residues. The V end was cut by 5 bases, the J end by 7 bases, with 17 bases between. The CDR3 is CASSRPPVLGTQYF. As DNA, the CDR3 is TGTGCCAGCAGTCGTCCTCCGGTCCTGGGGACCCAGTACTTC.

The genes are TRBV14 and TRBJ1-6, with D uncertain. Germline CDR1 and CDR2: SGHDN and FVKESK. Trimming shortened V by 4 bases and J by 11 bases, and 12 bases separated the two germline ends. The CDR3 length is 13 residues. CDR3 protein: CASSRTGVAPLHF. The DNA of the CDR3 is TGTGCCAGCAGCCGAACCGGGGTGGCACCCCTCCACTTT.

The CDR3 DNA follows: TGTGCCAGCAGTGATGTTCGGGCCAACGTCCTGACTTTC. It specifies CASSDVRANVLTF. The chain recombines TRBV2 with TRBJ2-6; D is uncertain. The CDR3 has 13 amino acids. The germline V gene has CDR1 SNHLY and CDR2 FYNNEI. V lost 3 bases, J lost 5 bases, and 5 bases lay in between.

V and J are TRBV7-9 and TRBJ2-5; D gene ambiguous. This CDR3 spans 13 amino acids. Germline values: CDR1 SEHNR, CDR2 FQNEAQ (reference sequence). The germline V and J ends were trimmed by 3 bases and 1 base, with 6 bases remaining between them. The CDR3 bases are TGTGCCAGCAGCTTCCAGGCCCAAGAGACCCAGTACTTC. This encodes CASSFQAQETQYF. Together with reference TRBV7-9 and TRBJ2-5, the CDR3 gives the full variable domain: DTGVSQNPRHKITKRGQNVTFRCDPISEHNRLYWYRQTLGQGPEFLTYFQNEAQLEKSRLLSDRFSAERPKGSFSTLEIQRTEQGDSAMYLCASSFQAQETQYFGPGTRLLVL.

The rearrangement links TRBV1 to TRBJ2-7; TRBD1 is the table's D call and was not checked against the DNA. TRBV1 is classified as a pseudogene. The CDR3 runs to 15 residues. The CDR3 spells CTSSRFRGESYEQYF. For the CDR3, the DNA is TGCACCAGCAGCCGCTTCAGGGGGGAATCCTACGAGCAGTACTTC.

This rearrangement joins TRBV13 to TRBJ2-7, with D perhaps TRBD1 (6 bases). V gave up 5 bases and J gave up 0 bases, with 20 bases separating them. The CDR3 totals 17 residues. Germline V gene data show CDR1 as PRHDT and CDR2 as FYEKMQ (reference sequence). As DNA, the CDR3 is TGTGCCAGCAGCACCCAGAGACAGGCGCCTAGCTCCTACGAGCAGTACTTC. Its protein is CASSTQRQAPSSYEQYF.

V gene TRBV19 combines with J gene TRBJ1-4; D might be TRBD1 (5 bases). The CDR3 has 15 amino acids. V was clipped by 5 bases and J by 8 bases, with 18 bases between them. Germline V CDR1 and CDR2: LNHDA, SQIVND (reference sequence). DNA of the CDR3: TGTGCCAGTAGTCTCATCGGGGCGGGCGGAGAAAAACTGTTTTTT. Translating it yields CASSLIGAGGEKLFF.

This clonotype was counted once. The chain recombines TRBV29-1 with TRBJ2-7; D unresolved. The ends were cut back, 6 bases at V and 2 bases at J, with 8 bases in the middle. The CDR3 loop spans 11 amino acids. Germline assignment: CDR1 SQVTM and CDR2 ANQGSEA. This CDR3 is CSVPRTYEQYF. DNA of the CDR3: TGCAGCGTCCCCAGGACCTACGAGCAGTACTTC.

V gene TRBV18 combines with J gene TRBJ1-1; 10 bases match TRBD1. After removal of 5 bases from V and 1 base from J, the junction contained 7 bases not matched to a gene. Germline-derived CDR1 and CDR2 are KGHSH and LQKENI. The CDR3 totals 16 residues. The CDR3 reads CASSSTGGEGNTEAFF. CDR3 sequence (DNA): TGTGCCAGCTCATCGACAGGGGGCGAAGGGAACACTGAAGCTTTCTTT.

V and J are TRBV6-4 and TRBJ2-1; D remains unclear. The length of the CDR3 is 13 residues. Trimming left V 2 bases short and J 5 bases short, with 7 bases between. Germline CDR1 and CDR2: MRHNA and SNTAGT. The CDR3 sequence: CASSDGDNNEQFF. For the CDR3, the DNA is TGTGCCAGCAGTGACGGGGATAACAATGAGCAGTTCTTC.

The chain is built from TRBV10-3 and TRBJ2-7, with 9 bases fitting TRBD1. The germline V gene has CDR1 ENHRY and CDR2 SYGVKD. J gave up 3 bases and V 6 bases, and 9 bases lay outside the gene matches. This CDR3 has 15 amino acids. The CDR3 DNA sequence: TGTGCCATCAGCGAAACAACAGGGGGCCTCTACGAGCAGTACTTC. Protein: CAISETTGGLYEQYF.

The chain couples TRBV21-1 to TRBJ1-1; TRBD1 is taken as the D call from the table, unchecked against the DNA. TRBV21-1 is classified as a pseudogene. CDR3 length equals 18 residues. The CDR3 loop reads CASSKGADREAAATEAFF. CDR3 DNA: TGTGCCAGCAGCAAAGGGGCTGACAGGGAGGCAGCGGCTACTGAAGCTTTCTTT.

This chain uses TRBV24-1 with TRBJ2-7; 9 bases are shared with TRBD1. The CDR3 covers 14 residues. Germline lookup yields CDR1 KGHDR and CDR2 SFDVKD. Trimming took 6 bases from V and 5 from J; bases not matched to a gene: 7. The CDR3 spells CATSRGQGTDEQYF. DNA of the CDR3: TGTGCCACCAGTCGTGGACAGGGGACAGACGAGCAGTACTTC.

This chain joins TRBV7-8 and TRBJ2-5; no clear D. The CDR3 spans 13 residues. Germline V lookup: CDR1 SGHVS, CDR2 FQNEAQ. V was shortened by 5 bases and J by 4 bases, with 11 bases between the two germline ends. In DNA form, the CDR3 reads TGTGCCAGCAGCCTACTTAGTCGAGAGACCCAGTACTTC. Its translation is CASSLLSRETQYF.

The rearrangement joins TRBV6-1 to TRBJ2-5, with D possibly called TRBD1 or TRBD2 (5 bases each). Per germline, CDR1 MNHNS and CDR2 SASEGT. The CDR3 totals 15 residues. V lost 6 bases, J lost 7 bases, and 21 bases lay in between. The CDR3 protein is CASSPVAGTLGTQYF. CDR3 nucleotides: TGTGCCAGCAGCCCCGTGGCAGGGACGCTTGGGACCCAGTACTTC.

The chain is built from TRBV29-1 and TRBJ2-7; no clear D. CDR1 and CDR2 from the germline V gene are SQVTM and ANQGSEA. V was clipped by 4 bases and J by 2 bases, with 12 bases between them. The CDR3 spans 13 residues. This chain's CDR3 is CSVVSLDPYEQYF. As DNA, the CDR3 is TGCAGCGTTGTATCTCTAGACCCCTACGAGCAGTACTTC.

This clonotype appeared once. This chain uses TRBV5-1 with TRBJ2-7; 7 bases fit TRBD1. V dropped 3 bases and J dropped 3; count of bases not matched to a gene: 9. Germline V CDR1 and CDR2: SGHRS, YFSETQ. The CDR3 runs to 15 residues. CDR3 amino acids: CASSSTGQAGYEQYF. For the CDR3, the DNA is TGCGCCAGCAGCTCGACAGGACAGGCCGGCTACGAGCAGTACTTC.